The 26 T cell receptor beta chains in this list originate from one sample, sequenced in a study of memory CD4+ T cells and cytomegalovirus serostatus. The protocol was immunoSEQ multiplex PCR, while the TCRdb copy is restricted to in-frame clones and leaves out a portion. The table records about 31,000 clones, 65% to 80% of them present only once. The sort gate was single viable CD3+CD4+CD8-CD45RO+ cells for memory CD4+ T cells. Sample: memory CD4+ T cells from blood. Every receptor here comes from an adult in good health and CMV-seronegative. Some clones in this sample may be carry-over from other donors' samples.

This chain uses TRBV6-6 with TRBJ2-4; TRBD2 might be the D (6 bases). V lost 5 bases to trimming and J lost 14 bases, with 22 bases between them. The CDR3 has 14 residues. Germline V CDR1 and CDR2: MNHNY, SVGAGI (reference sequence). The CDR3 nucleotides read TGTGCCAGCAGTCCACCCCGAGGGGAGGTCGGGAAGTACTTC. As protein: CASSPPRGEVGKYF.

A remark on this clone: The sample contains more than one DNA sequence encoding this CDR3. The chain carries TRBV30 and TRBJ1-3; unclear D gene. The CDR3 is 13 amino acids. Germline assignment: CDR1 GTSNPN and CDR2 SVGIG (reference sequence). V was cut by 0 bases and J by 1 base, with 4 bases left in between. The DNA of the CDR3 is TGTGCCTGGAGTGTGGGGTCTGGAAACACCATATATTTT. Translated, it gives CAWSVGSGNTIYF.

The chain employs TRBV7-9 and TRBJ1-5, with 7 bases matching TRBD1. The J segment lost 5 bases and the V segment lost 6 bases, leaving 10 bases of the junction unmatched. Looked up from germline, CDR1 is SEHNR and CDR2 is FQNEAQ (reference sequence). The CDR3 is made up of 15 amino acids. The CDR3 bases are TGTGCCAGCAGACCCGGACAGGAGTATTATCAGCCCCAGCATTTT. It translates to CASRPGQEYYQPQHF.

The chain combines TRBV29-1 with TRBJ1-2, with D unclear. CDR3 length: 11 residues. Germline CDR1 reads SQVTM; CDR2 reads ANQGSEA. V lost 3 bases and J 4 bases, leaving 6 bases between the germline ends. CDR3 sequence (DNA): TGCAGCGTTGAGAGGGCCTATGGCTACACCTTC. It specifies CSVERAYGYTF.

The CDR3 bases are TGTGCCAGCAGTGAAAGTGGGGGCTTGAGTGAAAAACTGTTTTTT. It codes for CASSESGGLSEKLFF. The genes are TRBV6-1 and TRBJ1-4, with D tentatively TRBD1 (6 bases). CDR3 size: 15 residues. V dropped 2 bases and J dropped 7 bases, with 14 bases sitting between them. CDR1 and CDR2 (germline): MNHNS, SASEGT.

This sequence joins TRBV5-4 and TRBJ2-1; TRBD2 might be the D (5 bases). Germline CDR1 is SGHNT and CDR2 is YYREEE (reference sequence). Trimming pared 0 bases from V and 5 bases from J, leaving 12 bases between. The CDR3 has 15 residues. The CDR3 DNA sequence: TGTGCCAGCAGCTTGGGAGGGTTAGACAACAATGAGCAGTTCTTC. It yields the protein CASSLGGLDNNEQFF.

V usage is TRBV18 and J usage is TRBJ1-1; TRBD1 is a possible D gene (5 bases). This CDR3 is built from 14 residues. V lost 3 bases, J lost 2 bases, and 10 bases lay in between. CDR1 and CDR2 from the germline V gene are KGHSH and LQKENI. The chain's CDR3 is CASSPGTPNTEAFF. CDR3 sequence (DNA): TGTGCCAGCTCACCCGGGACCCCAAACACTGAAGCTTTCTTT. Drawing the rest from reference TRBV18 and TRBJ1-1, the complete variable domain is NAGVMQNPRHLVRRRGQEARLRCSPMKGHSHVYWYRQLPEEGLKFMVYLQKENIIDESGMPKERFSAEFPKEGPSILRIQQVVRGDSAAYFCASSPGTPNTEAFFGQGTRLTVV.

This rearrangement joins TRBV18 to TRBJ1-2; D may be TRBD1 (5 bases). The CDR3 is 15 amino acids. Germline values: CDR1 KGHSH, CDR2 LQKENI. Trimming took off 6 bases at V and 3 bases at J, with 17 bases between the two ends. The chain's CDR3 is CASSLEDRSYYGYTF. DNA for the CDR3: TGTGCCAGCTCCCTCGAAGACAGAAGTTACTATGGCTACACCTTC.

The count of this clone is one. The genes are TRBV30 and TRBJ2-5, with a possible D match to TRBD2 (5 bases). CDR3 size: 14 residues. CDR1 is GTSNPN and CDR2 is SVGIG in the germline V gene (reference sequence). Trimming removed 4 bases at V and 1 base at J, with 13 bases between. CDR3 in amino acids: CAWNLRGLQETQYF. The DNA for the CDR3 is TGTGCCTGGAACCTTCGGGGTCTCCAAGAGACCCAGTACTTC.

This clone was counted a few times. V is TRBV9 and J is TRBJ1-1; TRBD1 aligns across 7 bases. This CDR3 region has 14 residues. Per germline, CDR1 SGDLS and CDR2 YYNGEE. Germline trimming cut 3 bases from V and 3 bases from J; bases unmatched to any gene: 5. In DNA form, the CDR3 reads TGTGCCAGCAGCGGACAGGGACGGGACACTGAAGCTTTCTTT. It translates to CASSGQGRDTEAFF.

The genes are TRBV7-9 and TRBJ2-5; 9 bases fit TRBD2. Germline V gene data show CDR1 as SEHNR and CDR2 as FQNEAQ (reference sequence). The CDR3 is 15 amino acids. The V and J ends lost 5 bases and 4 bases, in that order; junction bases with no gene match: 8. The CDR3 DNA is TGTGCCAGCAGCCCCCGCGGGGGGGCCGTAGAGACCCAGTACTTC. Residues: CASSPRGGAVETQYF. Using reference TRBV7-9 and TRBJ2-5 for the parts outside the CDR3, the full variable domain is DTGVSQNPRHKITKRGQNVTFRCDPISEHNRLYWYRQTLGQGPEFLTYFQNEAQLEKSRLLSDRFSAERPKGSFSTLEIQRTEQGDSAMYLCASSPRGGAVETQYFGPGTRLLVL.

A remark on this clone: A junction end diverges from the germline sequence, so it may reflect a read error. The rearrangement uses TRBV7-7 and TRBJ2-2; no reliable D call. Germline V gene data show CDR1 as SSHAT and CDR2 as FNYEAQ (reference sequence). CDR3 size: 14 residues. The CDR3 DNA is TGTGCTAGCAGCTTCGGCAGGTCCACCGGGGAGCTGTTTTTT. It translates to CASSFGRSTGELFF.

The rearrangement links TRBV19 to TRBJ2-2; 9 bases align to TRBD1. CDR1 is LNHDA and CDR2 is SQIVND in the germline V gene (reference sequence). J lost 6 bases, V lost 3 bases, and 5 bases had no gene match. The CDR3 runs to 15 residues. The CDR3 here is CASSMGQGVAGELFF. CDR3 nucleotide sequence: TGTGCCAGTAGTATGGGACAGGGTGTGGCCGGGGAGCTGTTTTTT.

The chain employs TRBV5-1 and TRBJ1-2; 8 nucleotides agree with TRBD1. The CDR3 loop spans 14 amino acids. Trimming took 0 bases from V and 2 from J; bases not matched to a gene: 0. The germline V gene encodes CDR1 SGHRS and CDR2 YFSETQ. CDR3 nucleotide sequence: TGCGCCAGCAGCTTGGGGGACAGGAACTATGGCTACACCTTC. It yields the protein CASSLGDRNYGYTF.

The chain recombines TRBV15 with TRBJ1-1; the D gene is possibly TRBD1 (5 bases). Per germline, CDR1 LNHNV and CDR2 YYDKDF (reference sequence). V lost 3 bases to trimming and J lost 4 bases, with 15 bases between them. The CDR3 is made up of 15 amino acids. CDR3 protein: CATSRALDGGTEAFF. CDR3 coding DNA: TGTGCCACCAGCAGGGCCCTGGATGGGGGCACTGAAGCTTTCTTT.

Here the CDR3 reads CASSLFGAGNTEAFF. Here the CDR3 DNA reads TGTGCCAGCAGTTTATTCGGGGCGGGGAACACTGAAGCTTTCTTT. The chain employs TRBV27 and TRBJ1-1, with D perhaps TRBD1 (5 bases). The V gene's germline CDR1 is MNHEY and CDR2 SMNVEV (reference sequence). The CDR3 runs to 15 residues. Trimming pared 1 base from V and 1 base from J, leaving 10 bases between.

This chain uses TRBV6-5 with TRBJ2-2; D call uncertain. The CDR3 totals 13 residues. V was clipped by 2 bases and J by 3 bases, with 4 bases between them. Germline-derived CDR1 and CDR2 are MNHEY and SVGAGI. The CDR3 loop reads CASSYVDTGELFF. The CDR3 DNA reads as TGTGCCAGCAGTTACGTCGACACCGGGGAGCTGTTTTTT.

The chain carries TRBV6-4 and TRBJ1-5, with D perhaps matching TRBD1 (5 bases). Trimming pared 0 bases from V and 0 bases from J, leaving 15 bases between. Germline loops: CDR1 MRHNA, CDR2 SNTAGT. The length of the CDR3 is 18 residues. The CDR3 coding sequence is TGTGCCAGCAGTGACTCTTTGCTATGCGGGGGTAGCAATCAGCCCCAGCATTTT. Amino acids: CASSDSLLCGGSNQPQHF.

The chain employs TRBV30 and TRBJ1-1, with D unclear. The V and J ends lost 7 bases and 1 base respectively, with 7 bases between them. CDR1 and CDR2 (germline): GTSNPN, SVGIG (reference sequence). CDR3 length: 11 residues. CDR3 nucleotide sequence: TGTGCCTTGGAAAGGAACACTGAAGCTTTCTTT. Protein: CALERNTEAFF.

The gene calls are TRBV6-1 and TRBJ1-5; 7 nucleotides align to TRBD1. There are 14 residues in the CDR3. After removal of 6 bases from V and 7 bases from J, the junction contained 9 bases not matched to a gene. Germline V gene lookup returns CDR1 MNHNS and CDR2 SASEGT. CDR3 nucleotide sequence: TGTGCCAGCAGCGGGCGACAGGGAGGCCAGCCCCAGCATTTT. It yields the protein CASSGRQGGQPQHF.

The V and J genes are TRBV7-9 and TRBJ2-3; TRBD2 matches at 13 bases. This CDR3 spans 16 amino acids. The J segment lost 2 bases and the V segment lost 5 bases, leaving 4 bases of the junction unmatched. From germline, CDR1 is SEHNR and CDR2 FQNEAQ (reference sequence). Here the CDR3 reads CASSLGTSGATDTQYF. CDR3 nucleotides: TGTGCCAGCAGCCTGGGGACTAGCGGGGCCACAGATACGCAGTATTTT. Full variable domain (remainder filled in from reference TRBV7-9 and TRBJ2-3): DTGVSQNPRHKITKRGQNVTFRCDPISEHNRLYWYRQTLGQGPEFLTYFQNEAQLEKSRLLSDRFSAERPKGSFSTLEIQRTEQGDSAMYLCASSLGTSGATDTQYFGPGTRLTVL.

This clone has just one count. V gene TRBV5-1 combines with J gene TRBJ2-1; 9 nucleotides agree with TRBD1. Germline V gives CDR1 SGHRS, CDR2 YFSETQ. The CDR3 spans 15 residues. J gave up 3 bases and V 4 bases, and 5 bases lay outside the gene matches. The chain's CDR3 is CASSPGQGNYNEQFF. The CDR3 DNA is TGCGCCAGCAGCCCGGGACAGGGTAACTACAATGAGCAGTTCTTC.

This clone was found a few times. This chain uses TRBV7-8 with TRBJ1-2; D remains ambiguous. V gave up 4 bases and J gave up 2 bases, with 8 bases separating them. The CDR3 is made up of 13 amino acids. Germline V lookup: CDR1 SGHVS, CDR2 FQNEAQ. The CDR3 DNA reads TGTGCCAGCAGCTCTATTACGAACTATGGCTACACCTTC. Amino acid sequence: CASSSITNYGYTF. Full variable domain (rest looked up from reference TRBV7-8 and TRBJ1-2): GAGVSQSPRYKVAKRGQDVALRCDPISGHVSLFWYQQALGQGPEFLTYFQNEAQLDKSGLPSDRFFAERPEGSVSTLKIQRTQQEDSAVYLCASSSITNYGYTFGSGTRLTVV.

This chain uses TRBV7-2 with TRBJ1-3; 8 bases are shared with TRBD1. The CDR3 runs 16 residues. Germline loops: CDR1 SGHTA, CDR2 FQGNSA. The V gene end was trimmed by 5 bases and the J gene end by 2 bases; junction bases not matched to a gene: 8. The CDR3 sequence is CASSPYAGGTGNTIYF. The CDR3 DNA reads TGTGCCAGCAGCCCCTATGCAGGGGGCACTGGAAACACCATATATTTT. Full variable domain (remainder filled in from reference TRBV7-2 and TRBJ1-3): GAGVSQSPSNKVTEKGKDVELRCDPISGHTALYWYRQSLGQGLEFLIYFQGNSAPDKSGLPSDRFSAERTGGSVSTLTIQRTQQEDSAVYLCASSPYAGGTGNTIYFGEGSWLTVV.

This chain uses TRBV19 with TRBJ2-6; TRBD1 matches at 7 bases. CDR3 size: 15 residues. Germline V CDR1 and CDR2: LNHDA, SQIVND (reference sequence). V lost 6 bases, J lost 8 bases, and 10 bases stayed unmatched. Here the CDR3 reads CASSPRDRGSNVLTF. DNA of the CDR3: TGTGCCAGTAGCCCACGGGACAGAGGATCCAACGTCCTGACTTTC.

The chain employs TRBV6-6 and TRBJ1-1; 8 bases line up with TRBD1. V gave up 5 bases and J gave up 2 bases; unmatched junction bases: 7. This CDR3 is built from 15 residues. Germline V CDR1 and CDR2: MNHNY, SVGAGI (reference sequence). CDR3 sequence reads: CASSPRDRGNTEAFF. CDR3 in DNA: TGTGCCAGCAGTCCTCGAGACAGGGGAAACACTGAAGCTTTCTTT.